This TCR beta chain was observed in a study of T cells in Graves' hyperthyroidism and ophthalmopathy (dated by TCRdb to between 2018 and 2021). Looking at the study overall: Peripheral blood samples were taken at the time of initial diagnosis, prior to any treatment. Prospective prediction of ophthalmopathy was tested in an independent validation cohort of approximately 19 hyperthyroidism patients and 17 patients who later progressed to ophthalmopathy. Once sampling was done, hyperthyroidism patients were given methimazole at a starting dose of 30 mg daily, whereas ophthalmopathy patients were given high-dose intravenous methylprednisolone. The 100 or so discovery patients were divided at random into training and test sets in a 7:3 ratio. Thyroid tissue and blood T-cell repertoires from more than five Graves' hyperthyroidism patients were also compared in the study. According to the paper, TCR Vbeta CDR3 sequencing was carried out on over 130 peripheral blood samples, which came from around 43 ophthalmopathy, about 75 hyperthyroidism and approximately 17 progressor patients. To identify TCR V-J signatures that set the groups apart, the researchers used a discovery cohort of 90 to 100 patients, made up of 43 with Graves' ophthalmopathy and about 60 with stable Graves' hyperthyroidism. Beyond this particular receptor, the publication reports: Most expanded thyroid clonotypes (frequency above 0.001) were also found in blood, which suggests that blood repertoires may mirror thyroid immune responses. In validation, the model predicted progression to ophthalmopathy with roughly 66% sensitivity and 72.22% specificity, a median of 6.5 months before onset. Ophthalmopathy was separated from stable hyperthyroidism by a 13 V-J signature model, with around 88% sensitivity and about 81% specificity obtained in cross-validation and 80%/75% obtained in testing. Sample size was not statistically predetermined, and blinding of investigators to group allocation was not performed.

CDR1 and CDR2 are drawn from the germline V gene: MGHRA, YSYEKL. The CDR3 covers 13 residues, taking in both the cysteine and the phenylalanine. Only the CDR3 region is kept as DNA, spanning 39 bases read in frame from base 1. V loses 1 base of germline sequence and J loses 5 bases, and the interval between the two ends is 9 bases. In the ophthalmopathy patients, disease was moderately to severely active, with a Clinical Activity Score of 3 or more, a NOSPECS grade of 4 or more, and a duration of less than 3 months. Exclusion was applied to patients with uncontrolled infections, other autoimmune diseases, pregnancy or lactation. Clinical symptoms, serum thyroxine and TRAb, thyroid ultrasound, and orbital computed tomography formed the basis for the diagnoses. PBMCs were separated from 10 ml of fresh peripheral blood using Ficoll-Paque density gradient centrifugation. Trizol reagent was used to extract total RNA, and RNA quality was then checked on an Agilent 2100 Bioanalyzer.

In regard to this clonotype: It lacks a known antigen. No much larger clonotype is one base removed from it; base qualities were not supplied.

Amplification of TCR beta CDR3 regions was carried out from RNA transcripts. The TCR CDR3 was subjected to a first round of RT-PCR using the HTBI primer set and the Qiagen OneStep RT-PCR kit. Libraries were constructed in a second round of multiplex PCR, after which size selection and purification were performed. The libraries were sequenced on an Illumina HiSeq2000 using paired-end 100 bp reads. Concerning the study's data processing: Raw data were processed with SOAPnuke, discarding reads with adapters, uncalled bases, mean Phred below 15, or no exact constant-primer or identifier match. High-quality paired reads were merged using COPE v1.2.5, and each unique nucleotide sequence was defined as a clonotype. MiTCR v1.1 was used to align clonotypes to the IMGT TRBV, TRBD and TRBJ reference segments. Analysis was restricted to V-J combinations with a frequency above 0.0001, which covered 99.2% of repertoires. A TCS score was defined as the ratio between F50 (clonal expansion) and ExV (chaos), using BLOSUM62-based TCRdist between CDR3 peptides within each V-J. Welch's t-statistics and random forest reduced roughly 530 V-J features to some 14, which were used in a naive Bayes classifier (R e1071). TCRdb ran its own pipeline on the public reads, namely fastp trimming at Q25 and MiXCR clone calling, and kept in-frame beta chains. Rows with a matching CDR3 protein are joined into one entry that keeps the most common DNA and genes. TCRdb, not the authors, supplied the V and J calls. Within this sample are fewer than 450,000 distinct CDR3 sequences, with around 18% of them counted one time only. The ten largest clones take up around 40% of the sample.

The rearrangement combines TRBV4-1 with TRBJ2-7, with the identity of the D gene unclear. The receptor was derived from a man between 18 and 35 years old with Graves' ophthalmopathy. The sample consisted of blood. The CDR3 protein: CASSQVGFHEQYF. The DNA sequence reads TGCGCCAGCAGCCAAGTAGGTTTTCACGAGCAGTACTTC.